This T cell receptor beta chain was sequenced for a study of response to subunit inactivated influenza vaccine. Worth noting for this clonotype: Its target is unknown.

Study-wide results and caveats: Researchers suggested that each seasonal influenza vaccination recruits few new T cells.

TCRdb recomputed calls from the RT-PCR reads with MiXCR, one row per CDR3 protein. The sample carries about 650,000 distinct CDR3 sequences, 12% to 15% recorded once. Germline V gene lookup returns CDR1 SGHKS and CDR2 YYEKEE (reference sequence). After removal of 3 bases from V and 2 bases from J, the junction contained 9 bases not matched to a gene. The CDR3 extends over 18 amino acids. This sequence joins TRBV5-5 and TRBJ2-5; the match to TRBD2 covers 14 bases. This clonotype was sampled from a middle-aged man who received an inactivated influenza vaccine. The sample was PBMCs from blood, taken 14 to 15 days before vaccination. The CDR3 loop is CASSSGHGTSGGQETQYF. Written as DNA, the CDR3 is TGTGCCAGCAGCTCGGGACACGGGACTAGCGGGGGTCAAGAGACCCAGTACTTC.